Sequencing of this T cell receptor beta chain was carried out in a study of regulatory T cells in long-lasting Graves disease. Time point defined: persistent/refractory GD, antithyroid drugs over 5 years with positive TRAb. Scientists built the TCR library using RNA that was extracted from PBMCs. There are a few counts of this clonotype. What it recognizes is unknown. Both iRepertoire HTBI primers and Arm-PCR of CDR3 regions were used to build the TCR beta libraries. TCRdb ran MiXCR on the multiplex PCR reads and lists one entry per CDR3 protein. The top ten clones hold about a quarter of a sample with about 420,000 distinct CDR3 sequences, roughly a quarter of them seen once. J was trimmed by 3 bases and V by 6 bases; bases with no gene match: 6. CDR1 and CDR2 from the germline V gene are MDHEN and SYDVKM. The CDR3 has 16 amino acids. General study points: Shared public clonotypes totalled 2,500 to 3,500 in persistent patients, compared with roughly 970 in new patients. TRBV28, TRBJ1-2 and TRBJ2-5 emerged as the favored segments in persistent disease.

The V call is TRBV28, the J call TRBJ2-3; 13 bases align to TRBD2. The sequenced sample was peripheral blood mononuclear cells (PBMCs), obtained when the disease was refractory, from a patient treated with antithyroid drugs. This receptor was taken from a female donor with Graves disease. The CDR3 here is CASSKPGLAGTDTQYF. In DNA, the CDR3 is TGTGCCAGCAGCAAACCGGGACTAGCGGGAACAGATACGCAGTATTTT.